The rows below give T cell receptor beta chains drawn from one sample of a study of blood T cell repertoires in COVID-19. Repertoires were generated with immunoSEQ multiplex PCR, while TCRdb's copy carries only in-frame clones and drops some. The sample lists about 120,000 clones, 85% to 90% occurring once. The sequencing input was peripheral blood. These receptors were collected from a woman aged 70 to 79 with acute or convalescent COVID-19. Each CDR3 is given with its conserved first and last residue. The D gene is left open where the match is weak. Size is stated for part of the rows, as once, few or many counts, or as a class when the clone is expanded.

J	D	size	V	DNA	CDR3
TRBJ2-5	NA	NA	TRBV18	TGTGCCAGCTCACCACCGGAGGAAAGGAAGCAGGGGTGTGAAGAGACCCAGTACTTC	CASSPPEERKQGCEETQYF
TRBJ1-2	TRBD1	NA	TRBV7-2	TGTGCCAGCAGCCAAGACAGGGTCGGAGTCTATGGCTACACCTTC	CASSQDRVGVYGYTF
TRBJ1-2	NA	NA	TRBV3-1/TRBV3-2	TGTGCCAGCAGCCAAGTCGGGGACTACTATGGCTACACCTTC	CASSQVGDYYGYTF
TRBJ2-7	TRBD1	NA	TRBV11-3	TGTGCCAGCAGCCCTAGCGTGGACAGGGGGCGTGACGAGCAGTACTTC	CASSPSVDRGRDEQYF
TRBJ1-3	NA	NA	TRBV7-9	TGTGCCAGCAGCTTAGGATCAGGGTTCTCTGGAAACACCATATATTTT	CASSLGSGFSGNTIYF
TRBJ1-1	TRBD1	NA	TRBV7-3	TGTGCCAGCAGCTTGACAGGGGGTGAAGCTTTCTTT	CASSLTGGEAFF
TRBJ1-1	NA	NA	TRBV6-1	TGTGCCAGCAGTGAACGTCGGGATGGGAGGCGAACTGAAGCTTTCTTT	CASSERRDGRRTEAFF
TRBJ2-3	NA	NA	TRBV7-9	TGTGCCAGCAGCCACAGACACCCAGATACGCAGTATTTT	CASSHRHPDTQYF
TRBJ1-2	NA	NA	TRBV18	TGTGCCAGCTCTCAGGTCGTCTCGGGGGTCAACTACACCTTC	CASSQVVSGVNYTF
TRBJ2-1	NA	NA	TRBV27	TGTGCCAGCAGTTTACGGGGAACTGGCGTGGAGCAGTTCTTC	CASSLRGTGVEQFF
TRBJ1-2	NA	NA	TRBV6-5	TGTGCCAGCAGTTACTGGACAGATGCTAACTATGGCTACACCTTC	CASSYWTDANYGYTF
TRBJ2-5	NA	few	TRBV21-1	TGTGCCAGCAGCAGAGCCGGGACTAGCGGGGGCCAAGAGACCCAGTACTTC	CASSRAGTSGGQETQYF
TRBJ1-2	NA	once	TRBV3-1/TRBV3-2	TGTGCCAGCAGCCCACGGGACAAAACCACCTATGGCTACACCTTC	CASSPRDKTTYGYTF
TRBJ1-6	NA	NA	TRBV5-1	TGCGCCAGCAGCTTGGGACAGCAATATAATTCACCCCTCCACTTT	CASSLGQQYNSPLHF
TRBJ1-5	NA	NA	TRBV28	TGTGCCAGCAGTCCGCCCATACTCCCAAGTCAGCCCCAGCATTTT	CASSPPILPSQPQHF
TRBJ1-2	TRBD1	NA	TRBV6-2/TRBV6-3	TGTGCCAGCAGCCCCTCCCCGGGACAGGGGTTAGGTAGCTATGGCTACACCTTC	CASSPSPGQGLGSYGYTF
TRBJ1-2	TRBD1	once	TRBV24-1	TGTGCCACCAGTGATCCACAGGGGAGGTCCTATGGCTACACCTTC	CATSDPQGRSYGYTF
TRBJ2-4	TRBD1	NA	TRBV3-1/TRBV3-2	TGTGCCAGCAGCCAGAACAGGGGTCTAACCAAAAACATTCAGTACTTC	CASSQNRGLTKNIQYF
TRBJ1-2	NA	NA	TRBV3-1/TRBV3-2	TGTGCCAGCGGACCCCTGGGGCCTTATGGCTACACCTTC	CASGPLGPYGYTF
TRBJ2-5	TRBD1	NA	TRBV5-1	TGCGCCAGCAGCTTGGAGGGACAGGGTGCCCAAGAGACCCAGTACTTC	CASSLEGQGAQETQYF
TRBJ2-7	NA	NA	TRBV2	TGTGCCAGCAGTGGAAGTCGTAGCTCCTACGAGCAGTACTTC	CASSGSRSSYEQYF
TRBJ1-5	NA	once	TRBV2	TGTGCCAGCAGTGGAGGCAGGGATGTGATGGATCAGCCCCAGCATTTT	CASSGGRDVMDQPQHF
TRBJ1-2	TRBD1	NA	TRBV19	TGTGCCAGTAGTATGGGACAGGGGATTCCTCGTAACTATGGCTACACCTTC	CASSMGQGIPRNYGYTF
TRBJ1-2	NA	NA	TRBV6-5	TGTGCCAGCACGGCAGGGCGGAGCTATGGCTACACCTTC	CASTAGRSYGYTF
TRBJ1-4	TRBD1	NA	TRBV11-3	TGTGCCAGCAGCCGTGGGACAGGGGGCAGGAGAGATGAAAAACTGTTTTTT	CASSRGTGGRRDEKLFF
TRBJ1-5	NA	NA	TRBV19	TGTGCCAGTAGGGAGGGCAATCAGCCCCAGCATTTT	CASREGNQPQHF
TRBJ2-5	NA	NA	TRBV4-1	TGCGCCAGCAGCCGGACAGGGCGGGAGGAGACCCAGTACTTC	CASSRTGREETQYF
TRBJ2-3	NA	NA	TRBV7-3	TGTGCCAGCACCCTCGGTGGGGGGAACACAGATACGCAGTATTTT	CASTLGGGNTDTQYF
TRBJ1-1	NA	NA	TRBV30	TGTGCAGCCTTGAGGGCGTACACTGAAGCTTTCTTT	CAALRAYTEAFF
TRBJ1-1	NA	NA	TRBV7-3	TGTGCCAGCAGCTTAACTCGGAACACTGAAGCTTTCTTT	CASSLTRNTEAFF
TRBJ1-2	TRBD1	NA	TRBV6-6	TGTGCCAGCAGCCGTCCGGGACAGGGCTCCTATGGCTACACCTTC	CASSRPGQGSYGYTF
TRBJ1-2	NA	NA	TRBV27	TGTGCCAGCAGTTCCCGGGACACCTACTATGGCTACACCTTC	CASSSRDTYYGYTF
TRBJ2-1	NA	NA	TRBV9	TGTGCCAGCAGCCACGACATAGCGGAAAGCTCCTACAATGAGCAGTTCTTC	CASSHDIAESSYNEQFF
TRBJ2-2	TRBD2	many	TRBV3-1/TRBV3-2	TGTGCCAGCAGCCAGGGACTAGGTCTGGGGGAGCTGTTTTTT	CASSQGLGLGELFF
TRBJ2-5	TRBD2	NA	TRBV5-1	TGCGCCAGCAGCTTCCTGGCGGGGGGGCCCGGGGAGACCCAGTACTTC	CASSFLAGGPGETQYF
TRBJ1-2	TRBD1	NA	TRBV28	TGTGCCAGCAGTTTAGCGGCGACAGGGCTTACCTATGGCTACACCTTC	CASSLAATGLTYGYTF
TRBJ1-6	NA	once	TRBV7-9	TGTGCCAGCAGCATAGGTTTTACACCCCTCCACTTT	CASSIGFTPLHF
TRBJ1-2	NA	NA	TRBV6-5	TGTGCCAGCAGTTACGACAGATACTATGGCTACACCTTC	CASSYDRYYGYTF
TRBJ1-1	NA	once	TRBV3-1/TRBV3-2	TGTGCCAGCAGCCAAGATTCTCCCCCCGGGGTGGGGGCTTTCTTT	CASSQDSPPGVGAFF
TRBJ1-2	TRBD1	NA	TRBV30	TGTGCCTGGAAAGCGACAGGGGGCATATATGGCTACACCTTC	CAWKATGGIYGYTF
TRBJ2-7	TRBD1	NA	TRBV10-1	TGCGCCAGCAGTTCCGGGACAGGACCCCACGAGCAGTACTTC	CASSSGTGPHEQYF
TRBJ1-3	NA	NA	TRBV9	TGTGCCAGCAGCGTAGCGGTGGAGTCTGGAAACACCATATATTTT	CASSVAVESGNTIYF
TRBJ2-7	TRBD2	NA	TRBV4-2	TGTGCCAGCAGCCAAGATAAGCGGGGGTTGAACGAGCAGTACTTC	CASSQDKRGLNEQYF
TRBJ1-4	NA	NA	TRBV3-1/TRBV3-2	TGTGCCAGCAGCCAGGGGGCAATTTCGACTAATGAAAAACTGTTTTTT	CASSQGAISTNEKLFF